This TCR beta chain stems from a study of radiotherapy plus CTLA-4 blockade in lung cancer. Germline assignment: CDR1 SGHNT and CDR2 YENEEA. The V gene end was trimmed by 4 bases and the J gene end by 0 bases; junction bases not matched to a gene: 3. The CDR3 is made up of 16 amino acids. Clones were read by immunoSEQ multiplex PCR, and TCRdb kept only the in-frame ones, dropping some. The table includes about 51,000 clones, 65% to 85% detected once. The chain has TRBV11-3 and TRBJ2-2; 9 bases match TRBD2. Sequences were derived from peripheral blood, sampled from a patient treated with radiotherapy plus ipilimumab. The receptor was derived from a human donor with non-small cell lung cancer whose response to radiotherapy plus ipilimumab could not be evaluated. Written as DNA, the CDR3 is TGTGCCAGCAGCTCGGCGGGAGGGTCGAACACCGGGGAGCTGTTTTTT. Amino acids: CASSSAGGSNTGELFF.